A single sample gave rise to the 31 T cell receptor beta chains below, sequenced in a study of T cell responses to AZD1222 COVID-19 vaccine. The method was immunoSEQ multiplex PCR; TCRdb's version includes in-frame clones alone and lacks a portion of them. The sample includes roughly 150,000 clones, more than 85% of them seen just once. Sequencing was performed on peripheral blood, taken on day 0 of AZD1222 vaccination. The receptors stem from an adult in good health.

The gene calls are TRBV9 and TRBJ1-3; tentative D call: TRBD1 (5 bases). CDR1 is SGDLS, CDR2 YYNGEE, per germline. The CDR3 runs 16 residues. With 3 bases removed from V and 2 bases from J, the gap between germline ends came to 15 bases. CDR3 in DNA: TGTGCCAGCAGCGCCGACCCCAGAGGGGCTGGAAACACCATATATTTT. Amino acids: CASSADPRGAGNTIYF.

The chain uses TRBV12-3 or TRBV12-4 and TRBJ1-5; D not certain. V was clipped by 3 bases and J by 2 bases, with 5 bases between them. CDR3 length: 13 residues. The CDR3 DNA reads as TGTGCCAGCAGTTTCGGAGGCAATCAGCCCCAGCATTTT. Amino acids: CASSFGGNQPQHF.

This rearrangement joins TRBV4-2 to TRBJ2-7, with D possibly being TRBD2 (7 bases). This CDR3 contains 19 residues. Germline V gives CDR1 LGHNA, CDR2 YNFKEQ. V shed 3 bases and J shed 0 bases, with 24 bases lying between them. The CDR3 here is CASSQPLSRGGKNSYEQYF. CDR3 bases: TGTGCCAGCAGCCAGCCCCTCTCTAGGGGGGGTAAGAACTCCTACGAGCAGTACTTC.

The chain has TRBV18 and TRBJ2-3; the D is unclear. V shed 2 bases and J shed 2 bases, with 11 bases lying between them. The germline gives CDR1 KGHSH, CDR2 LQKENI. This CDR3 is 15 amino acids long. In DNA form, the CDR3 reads TGTGCCAGCTCACCAGGGATGGGCGACACAGATACGCAGTATTTT. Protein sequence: CASSPGMGDTDTQYF.

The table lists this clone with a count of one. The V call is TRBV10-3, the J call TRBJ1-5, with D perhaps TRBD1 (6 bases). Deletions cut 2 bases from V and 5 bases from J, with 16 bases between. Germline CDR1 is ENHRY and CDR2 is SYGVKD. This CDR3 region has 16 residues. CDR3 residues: CAISEDLWGLDQPQHF. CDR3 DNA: TGTGCCATCAGTGAGGATTTATGGGGGCTTGATCAGCCCCAGCATTTT.

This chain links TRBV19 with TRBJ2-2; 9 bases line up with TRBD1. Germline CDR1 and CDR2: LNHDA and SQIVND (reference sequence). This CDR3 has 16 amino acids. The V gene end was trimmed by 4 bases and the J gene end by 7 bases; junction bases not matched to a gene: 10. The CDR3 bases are TGTGCCAGTAGTACCCCGGGACAGGGTGGATTCGGGGAGCTGTTTTTT. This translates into CASSTPGQGGFGELFF.

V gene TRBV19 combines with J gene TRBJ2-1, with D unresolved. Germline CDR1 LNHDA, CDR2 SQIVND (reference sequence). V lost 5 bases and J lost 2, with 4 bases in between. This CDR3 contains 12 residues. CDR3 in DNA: TGTGCCAGTAGTGCCGCCTACAATGAGCAGTTCTTC. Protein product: CASSAAYNEQFF.

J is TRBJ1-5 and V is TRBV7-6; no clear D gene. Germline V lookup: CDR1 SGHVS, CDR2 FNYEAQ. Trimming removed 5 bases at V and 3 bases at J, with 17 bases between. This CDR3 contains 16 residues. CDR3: CASSPRPPGNNQPQHF. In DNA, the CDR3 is TGTGCCAGCAGCCCTAGACCCCCGGGGAACAATCAGCCCCAGCATTTT.

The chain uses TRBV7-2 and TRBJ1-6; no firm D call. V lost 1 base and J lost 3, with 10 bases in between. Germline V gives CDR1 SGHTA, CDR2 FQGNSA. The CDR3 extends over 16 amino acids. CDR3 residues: CASSLDEAVYNSPLHF. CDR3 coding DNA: TGTGCCAGCAGCTTAGATGAAGCAGTCTATAATTCACCCCTCCACTTT. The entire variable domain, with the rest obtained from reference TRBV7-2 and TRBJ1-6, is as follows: GAGVSQSPSNKVTEKGKDVELRCDPISGHTALYWYRQSLGQGLEFLIYFQGNSAPDKSGLPSDRFSAERTGGSVSTLTIQRTQQEDSAVYLCASSLDEAVYNSPLHFGNGTRLTVT.

CDR3 residues: CAISEGTTYEQYF. The CDR3 DNA reads as TGTGCCATCAGTGAGGGGACTACCTACGAGCAGTACTTC. The gene calls are TRBV10-3 and TRBJ2-7; 7 bases line up with TRBD2. Per germline, CDR1 ENHRY and CDR2 SYGVKD. With V trimmed by 2 bases and J by 2 bases, 0 bases remained unmatched. The CDR3 runs 13 residues.

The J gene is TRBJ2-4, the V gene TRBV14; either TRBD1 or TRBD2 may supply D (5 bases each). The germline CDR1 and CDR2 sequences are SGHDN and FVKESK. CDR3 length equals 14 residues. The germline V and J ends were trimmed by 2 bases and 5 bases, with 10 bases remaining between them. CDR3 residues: CASSQRGGQNIQYF. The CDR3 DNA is TGTGCCAGCAGCCAACGGGGCGGCCAAAACATTCAGTACTTC.

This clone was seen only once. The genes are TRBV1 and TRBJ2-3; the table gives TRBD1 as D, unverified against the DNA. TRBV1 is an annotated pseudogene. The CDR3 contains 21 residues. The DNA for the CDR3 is TGCACCAGCAGCCAAGCCTCTTCAGGGGGCAGGAACGGTGTGGGCACAGATACGCAGTATTTT. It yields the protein CTSSQASSGGRNGVGTDTQYF.

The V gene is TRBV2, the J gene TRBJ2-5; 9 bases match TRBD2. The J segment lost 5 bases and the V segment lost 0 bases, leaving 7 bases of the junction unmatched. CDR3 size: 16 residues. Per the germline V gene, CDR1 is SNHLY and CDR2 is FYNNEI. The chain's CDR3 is CASSEASLAGFETQYF. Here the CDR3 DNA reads TGTGCCAGCAGTGAAGCGTCCCTAGCGGGGTTTGAGACCCAGTACTTC.

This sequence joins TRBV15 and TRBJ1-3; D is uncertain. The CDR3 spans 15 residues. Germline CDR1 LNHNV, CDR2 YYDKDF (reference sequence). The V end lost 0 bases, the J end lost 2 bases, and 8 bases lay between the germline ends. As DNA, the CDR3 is TGTGCCACCAGCAGAGATACGGGAGCTGGAAACACCATATATTTT. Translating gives CATSRDTGAGNTIYF.

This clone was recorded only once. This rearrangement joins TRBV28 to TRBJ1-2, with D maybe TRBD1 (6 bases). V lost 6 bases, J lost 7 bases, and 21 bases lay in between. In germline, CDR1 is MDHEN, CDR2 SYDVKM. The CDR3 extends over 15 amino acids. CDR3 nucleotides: TGTGCCAGCAGACCAAACCTAGGGGGGGGCGGTGGCTACACCTTC. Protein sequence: CASRPNLGGGGGYTF.

CDR3 amino acids: CASSRRQGTDTQYF. DNA of the CDR3: TGTGCCAGCAGCCGAAGACAGGGCACAGATACGCAGTATTTT. The chain joins TRBV11-2 to TRBJ2-3; a possible D gene is TRBD1 (6 bases). Trimming stripped 5 bases from V and 1 base from J, with 10 bases between. The germline gives CDR1 SGHAT, CDR2 FQNNGV. This CDR3 comprises 14 residues.

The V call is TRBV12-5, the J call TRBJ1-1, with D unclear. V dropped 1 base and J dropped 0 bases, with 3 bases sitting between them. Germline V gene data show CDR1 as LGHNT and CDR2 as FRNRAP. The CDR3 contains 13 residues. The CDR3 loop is CASGLDLNTEAFF. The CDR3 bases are TGTGCTAGTGGTTTGGACTTGAACACTGAAGCTTTCTTT.

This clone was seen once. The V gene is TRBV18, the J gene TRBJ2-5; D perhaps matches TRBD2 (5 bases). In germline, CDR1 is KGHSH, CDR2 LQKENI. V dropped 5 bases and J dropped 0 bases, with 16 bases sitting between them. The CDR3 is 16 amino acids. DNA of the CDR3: TGTGCCAGCTCAAAAGGTGGCCTAGCAGACCAAGAGACCCAGTACTTC. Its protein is CASSKGGLADQETQYF.

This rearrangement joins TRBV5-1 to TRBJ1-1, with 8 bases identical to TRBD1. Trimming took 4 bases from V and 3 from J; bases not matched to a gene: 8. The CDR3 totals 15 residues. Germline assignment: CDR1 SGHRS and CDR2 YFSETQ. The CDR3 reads CASSPRTGRDTEAFF. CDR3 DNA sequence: TGCGCCAGCAGCCCAAGGACAGGGCGGGACACTGAAGCTTTCTTT.

CDR3 in amino acids: CASSPRTAMGTEAFF. The CDR3 DNA follows: TGTGCCAGCAGCCCCCGGACAGCAATGGGGACTGAAGCTTTCTTT. The V and J genes are TRBV7-8 and TRBJ1-1, with D possibly being TRBD1 (6 bases). Deletions cut 5 bases from V and 5 bases from J, with 18 bases between. Per germline, CDR1 SGHVS and CDR2 FQNEAQ. The CDR3 covers 15 residues.

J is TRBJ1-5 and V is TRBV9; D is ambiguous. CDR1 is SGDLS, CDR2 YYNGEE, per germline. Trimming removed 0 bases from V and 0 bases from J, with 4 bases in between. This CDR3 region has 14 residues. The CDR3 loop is CASSVGYSNQPQHF. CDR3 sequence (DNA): TGTGCCAGCAGCGTAGGGTATAGCAATCAGCCCCAGCATTTT.

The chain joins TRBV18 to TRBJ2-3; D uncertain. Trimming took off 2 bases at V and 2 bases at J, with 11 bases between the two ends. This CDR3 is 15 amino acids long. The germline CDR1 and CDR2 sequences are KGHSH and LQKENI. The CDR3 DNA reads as TGTGCCAGCTCACCATCGACTTTACCCACAGATACGCAGTATTTT. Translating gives CASSPSTLPTDTQYF.

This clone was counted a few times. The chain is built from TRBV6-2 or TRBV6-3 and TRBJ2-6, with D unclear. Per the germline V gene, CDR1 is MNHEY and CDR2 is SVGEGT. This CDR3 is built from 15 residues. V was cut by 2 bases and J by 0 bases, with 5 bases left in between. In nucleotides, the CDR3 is TGTGCCAGCAGTTACGTCGTCTCTGGGGCCAACGTCCTGACTTTC. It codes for CASSYVVSGANVLTF.

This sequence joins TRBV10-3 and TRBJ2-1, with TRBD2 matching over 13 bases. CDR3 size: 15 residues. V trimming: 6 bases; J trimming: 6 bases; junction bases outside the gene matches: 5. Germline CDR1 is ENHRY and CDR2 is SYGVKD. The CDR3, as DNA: TGTGCCATCAGCTGGACTAGCGGGAGTGGCAATGAGCAGTTCTTC. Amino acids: CAISWTSGSGNEQFF.

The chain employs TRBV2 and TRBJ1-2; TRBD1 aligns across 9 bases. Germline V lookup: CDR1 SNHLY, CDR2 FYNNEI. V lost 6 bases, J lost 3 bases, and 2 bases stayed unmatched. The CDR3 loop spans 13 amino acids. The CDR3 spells CASRGQGDYGYTF. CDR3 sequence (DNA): TGTGCCAGCAGGGGACAGGGCGACTATGGCTACACCTTC.

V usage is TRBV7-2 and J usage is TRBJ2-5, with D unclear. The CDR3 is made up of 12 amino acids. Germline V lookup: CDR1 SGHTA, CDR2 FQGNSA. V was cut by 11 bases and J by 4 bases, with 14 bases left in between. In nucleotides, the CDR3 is TGTGCCTCCTCTTCGTTCGGAGAGACCCAGTACTTC. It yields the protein CASSSFGETQYF.

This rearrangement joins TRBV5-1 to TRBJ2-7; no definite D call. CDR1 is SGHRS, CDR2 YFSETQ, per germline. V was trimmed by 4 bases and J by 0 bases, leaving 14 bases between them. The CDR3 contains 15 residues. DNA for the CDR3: TGCGCCAGCAGCGCCGCGACAAGGAGCTCCTACGAGCAGTACTTC. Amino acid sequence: CASSAATRSSYEQYF.

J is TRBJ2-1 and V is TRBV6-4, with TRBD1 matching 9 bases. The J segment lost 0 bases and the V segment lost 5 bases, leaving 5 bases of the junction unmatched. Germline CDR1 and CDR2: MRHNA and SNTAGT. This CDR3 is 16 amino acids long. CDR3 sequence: CASSSRQGVSYNEQFF. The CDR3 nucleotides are TGTGCCAGCAGTTCCCGACAGGGGGTCTCCTACAATGAGCAGTTCTTC.

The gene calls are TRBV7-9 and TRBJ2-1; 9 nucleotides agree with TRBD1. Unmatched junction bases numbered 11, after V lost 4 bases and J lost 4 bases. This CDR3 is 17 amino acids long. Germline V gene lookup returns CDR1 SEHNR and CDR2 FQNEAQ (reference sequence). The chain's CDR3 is CASSYSPGQGYYNEQFF. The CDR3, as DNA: TGTGCCAGCAGCTATTCCCCCGGACAGGGGTATTACAATGAGCAGTTCTTC. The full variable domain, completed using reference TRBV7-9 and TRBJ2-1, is DTGVSQNPRHKITKRGQNVTFRCDPISEHNRLYWYRQTLGQGPEFLTYFQNEAQLEKSRLLSDRFSAERPKGSFSTLEIQRTEQGDSAMYLCASSYSPGQGYYNEQFFGPGTRLTVL.

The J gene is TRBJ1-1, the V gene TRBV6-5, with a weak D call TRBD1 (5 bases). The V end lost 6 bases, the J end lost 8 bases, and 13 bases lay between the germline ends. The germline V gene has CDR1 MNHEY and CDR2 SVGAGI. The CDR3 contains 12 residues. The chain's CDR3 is CASRSGYSEAFF. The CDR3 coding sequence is TGTGCCAGCAGATCAGGGTACTCGGAAGCTTTCTTT.

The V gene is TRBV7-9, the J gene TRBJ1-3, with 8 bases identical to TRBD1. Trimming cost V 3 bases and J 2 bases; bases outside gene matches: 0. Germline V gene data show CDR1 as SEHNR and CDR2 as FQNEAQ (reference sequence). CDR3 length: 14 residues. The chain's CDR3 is CASSLDRAGNTIYF. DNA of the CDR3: TGTGCCAGCAGCTTGGACAGGGCTGGAAACACCATATATTTT.